This T cell receptor (beta chain) derives from a study of early T cells in non-severe SARS-CoV-2 infection. Study-wide results and caveats: Comparison of clonotypes with VDJdb favored anti-spike CD8 responses while missing private and CD4 specificities.

This clonotype turned up a few times. Its target is unknown. The CDR3 totals 19 residues. Germline CDR1 reads SGHTA; CDR2 reads FQGTGA. J was trimmed by 3 bases and V by 4 bases; bases with no gene match: 17. TCRdb itself ran the 5' RACE reads through MiXCR, one entry per CDR3 protein. The sample contains 45,000 to 75,000 distinct CDR3 sequences, roughly 13% of which appear only once. This chain joins TRBV7-3 and TRBJ2-3; 9 nucleotides agree with TRBD2. This TCR derives from an adult who was a healthcare worker with PCR-confirmed SARS-CoV-2 infection or an uninfected control (not recorded which). Sequencing used whole blood. This CDR3 reads CASSSPGSGSGRPTDTQYF. In nucleotides, the CDR3 is TGTGCCAGCAGCTCACCAGGCAGTGGAAGCGGGAGGCCAACAGATACGCAGTATTTT.